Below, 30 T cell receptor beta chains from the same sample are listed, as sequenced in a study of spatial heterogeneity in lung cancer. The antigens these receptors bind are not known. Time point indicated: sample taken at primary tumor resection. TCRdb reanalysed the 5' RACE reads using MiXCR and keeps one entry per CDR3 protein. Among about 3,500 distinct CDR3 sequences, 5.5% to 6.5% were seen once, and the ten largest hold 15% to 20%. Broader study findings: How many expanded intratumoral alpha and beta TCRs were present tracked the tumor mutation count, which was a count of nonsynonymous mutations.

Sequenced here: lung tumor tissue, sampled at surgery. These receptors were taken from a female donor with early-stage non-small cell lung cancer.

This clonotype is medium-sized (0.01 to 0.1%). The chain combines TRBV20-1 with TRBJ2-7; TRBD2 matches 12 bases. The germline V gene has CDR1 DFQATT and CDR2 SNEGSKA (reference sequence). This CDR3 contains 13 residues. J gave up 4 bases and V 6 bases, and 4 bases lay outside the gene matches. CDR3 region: CSAVLAGGYEQYF. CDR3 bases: TGCAGTGCGGTTCTAGCGGGAGGGTACGAGCAGTACTTC.

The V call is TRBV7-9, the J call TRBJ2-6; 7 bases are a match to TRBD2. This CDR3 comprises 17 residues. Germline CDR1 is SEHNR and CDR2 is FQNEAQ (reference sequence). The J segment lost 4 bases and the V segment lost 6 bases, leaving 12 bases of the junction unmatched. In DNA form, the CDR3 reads TGTGCCAGCAGGTCTTCGGCGGGAGCGGCCGGGGCCAACGTCCTGACTTTC. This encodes CASRSSAGAAGANVLTF.

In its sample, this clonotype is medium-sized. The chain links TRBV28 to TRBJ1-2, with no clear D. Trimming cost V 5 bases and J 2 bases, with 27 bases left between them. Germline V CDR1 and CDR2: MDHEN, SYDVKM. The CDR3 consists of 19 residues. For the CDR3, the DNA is TGTGCCAGCAGTCTGACCCTACGGCAGGACGGAGGGTACAACTATGGCTACACCTTC. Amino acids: CASSLTLRQDGGYNYGYTF.

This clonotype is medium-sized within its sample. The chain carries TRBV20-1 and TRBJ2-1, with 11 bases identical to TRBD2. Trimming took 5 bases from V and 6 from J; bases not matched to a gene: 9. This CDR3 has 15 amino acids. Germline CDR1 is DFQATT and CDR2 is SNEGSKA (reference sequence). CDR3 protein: CSAPKTSGSPNEQFF. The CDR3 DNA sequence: TGCAGTGCTCCTAAAACTAGCGGGAGCCCCAATGAGCAGTTCTTC.

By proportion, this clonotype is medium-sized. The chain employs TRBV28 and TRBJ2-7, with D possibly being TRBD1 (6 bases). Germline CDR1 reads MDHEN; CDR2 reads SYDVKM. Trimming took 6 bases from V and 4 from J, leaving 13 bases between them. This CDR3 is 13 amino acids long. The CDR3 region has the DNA TGTGCCAGCAGCCTCAGGGGCCTGTACGAGCAGTACTTC. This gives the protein CASSLRGLYEQYF. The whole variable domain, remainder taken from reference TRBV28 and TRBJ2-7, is DVKVTQSSRYLVKRTGEKVFLECVQDMDHENMFWYRQDPGLGLRLIYFSYDVKMKEKGDIPEGYSVSREKKERFSLILESASTNQTSMYLCASSLRGLYEQYFGPGTRLTVT.

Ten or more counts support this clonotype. CDR3 DNA sequence: TGCGCCAGCAGCAACCGGACTAGCCTGGGCGGGGAGCTGTTTTTT. Protein sequence: CASSNRTSLGGELFF. This chain connects TRBV5-1 to TRBJ2-2; 8 bases line up with TRBD2. V was pared by 4 bases and J by 7 bases, with 9 bases of the junction left unmatched. The CDR3 is made up of 15 amino acids. Germline V gives CDR1 SGHRS, CDR2 YFSETQ.

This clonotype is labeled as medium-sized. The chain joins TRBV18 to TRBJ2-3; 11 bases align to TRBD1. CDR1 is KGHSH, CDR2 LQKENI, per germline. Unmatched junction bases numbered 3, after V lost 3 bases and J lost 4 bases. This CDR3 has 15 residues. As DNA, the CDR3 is TGTGCCAGCTCACCGGGACAGGGGGTTGCAGATACGCAGTATTTT. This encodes CASSPGQGVADTQYF.

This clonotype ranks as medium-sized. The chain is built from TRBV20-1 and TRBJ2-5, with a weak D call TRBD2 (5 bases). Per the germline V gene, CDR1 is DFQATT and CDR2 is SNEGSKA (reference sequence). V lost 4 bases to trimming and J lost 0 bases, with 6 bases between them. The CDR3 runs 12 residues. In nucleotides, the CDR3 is TGCAGTGCTATGGACTACCAAGAGACCCAGTACTTC. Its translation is CSAMDYQETQYF.

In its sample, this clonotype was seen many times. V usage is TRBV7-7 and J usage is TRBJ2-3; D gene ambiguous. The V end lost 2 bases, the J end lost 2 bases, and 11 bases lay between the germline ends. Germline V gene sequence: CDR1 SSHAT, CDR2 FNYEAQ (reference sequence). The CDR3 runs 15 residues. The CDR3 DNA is TGTGCCAGCAGCTTATCCCCGCAATCCACAGATACGCAGTATTTT. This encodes CASSLSPQSTDTQYF.

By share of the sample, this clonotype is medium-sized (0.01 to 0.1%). The CDR3 here is CASSKVGSQRETQYF. The CDR3 nucleotides read TGTGCCAGCAGCAAAGTTGGTTCACAAAGAGAGACCCAGTACTTC. J is TRBJ2-5 and V is TRBV3-1; no definite D call. V lost 5 bases, J lost 4 bases, and 17 bases lay in between. The CDR3 is made up of 15 amino acids. From germline, CDR1 is LGHDT and CDR2 YNNKEL (reference sequence).

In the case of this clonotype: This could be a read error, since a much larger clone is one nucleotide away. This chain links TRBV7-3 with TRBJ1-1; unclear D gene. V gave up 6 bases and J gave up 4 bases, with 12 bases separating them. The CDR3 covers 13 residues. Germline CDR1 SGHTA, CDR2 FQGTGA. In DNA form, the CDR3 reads TGTGCCAGCAGTAAATTTATTTGCACTGAAGCTTTCTTT. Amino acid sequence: CASSKFICTEAFF.

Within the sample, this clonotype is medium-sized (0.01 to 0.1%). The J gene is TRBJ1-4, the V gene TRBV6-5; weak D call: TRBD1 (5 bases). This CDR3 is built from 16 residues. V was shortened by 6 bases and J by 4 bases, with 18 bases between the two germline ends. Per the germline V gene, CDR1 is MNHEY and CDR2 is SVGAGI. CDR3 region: CASSPSGGGSNEKLFF. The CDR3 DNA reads TGTGCCAGCAGCCCATCCGGGGGGGGGAGTAATGAAAAACTGTTTTTT.

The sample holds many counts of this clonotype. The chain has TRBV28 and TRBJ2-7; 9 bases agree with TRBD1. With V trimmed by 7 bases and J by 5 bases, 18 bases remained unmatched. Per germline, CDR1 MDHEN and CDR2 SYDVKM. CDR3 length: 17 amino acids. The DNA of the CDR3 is TGTGCCAGCACCCCCACCCCCGGACAGGGGAGAGCGGACGAGCAGTACTTC. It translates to CASTPTPGQGRADEQYF.

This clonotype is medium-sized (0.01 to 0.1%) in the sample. CDR3 nucleotide sequence: TGTGCCAGTAGTATAGATCGTGGCAGGGGACGCAATCAGCCCCAGCATTTT. It is translated as CASSIDRGRGRNQPQHF. The gene calls are TRBV19 and TRBJ1-5; perhaps TRBD1 as D (6 bases). The CDR3 sequence is 17 residues long. Germline CDR1 reads LNHDA; CDR2 reads SQIVND (reference sequence). V lost 0 bases and J lost 2, with 14 bases in between.

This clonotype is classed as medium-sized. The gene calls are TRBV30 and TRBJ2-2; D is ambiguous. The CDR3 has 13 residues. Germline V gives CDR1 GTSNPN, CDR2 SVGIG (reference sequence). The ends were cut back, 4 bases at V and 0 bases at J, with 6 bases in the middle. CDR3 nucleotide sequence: TGTGCCTGGACTAGGACGAACACCGGGGAGCTGTTTTTT. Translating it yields CAWTRTNTGELFF.

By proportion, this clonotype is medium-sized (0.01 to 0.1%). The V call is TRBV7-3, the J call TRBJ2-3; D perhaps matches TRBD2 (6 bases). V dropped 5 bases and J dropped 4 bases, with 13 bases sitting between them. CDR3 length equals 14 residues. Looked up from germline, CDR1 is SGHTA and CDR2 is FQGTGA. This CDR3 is CASSLTGVADTQYF. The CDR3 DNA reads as TGTGCCAGCAGCCTGACGGGAGTAGCAGATACGCAGTATTTT. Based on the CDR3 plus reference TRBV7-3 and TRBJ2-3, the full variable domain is GAGVSQTPSNKVTEKGKYVELRCDPISGHTALYWYRQSLGQGPEFLIYFQGTGAADDSGLPNDRFFAVRPEGSVSTLKIQRTERGDSAVYLCASSLTGVADTQYFGPGTRLTVL.

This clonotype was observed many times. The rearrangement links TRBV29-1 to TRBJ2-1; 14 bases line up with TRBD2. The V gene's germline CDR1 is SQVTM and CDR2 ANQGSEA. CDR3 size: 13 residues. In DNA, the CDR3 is TGCAGTGGGACTAGCGGGAGTAATAATGAGCAGTTCTTC. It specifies CSGTSGSNNEQFF.

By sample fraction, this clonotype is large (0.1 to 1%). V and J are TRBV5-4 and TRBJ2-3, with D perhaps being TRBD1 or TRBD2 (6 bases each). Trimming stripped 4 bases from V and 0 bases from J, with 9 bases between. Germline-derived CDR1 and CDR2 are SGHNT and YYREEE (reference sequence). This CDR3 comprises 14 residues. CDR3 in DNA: TGTGCCAGCAGCGTGGGGGGCAGCACAGATACGCAGTATTTT. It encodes CASSVGGSTDTQYF.

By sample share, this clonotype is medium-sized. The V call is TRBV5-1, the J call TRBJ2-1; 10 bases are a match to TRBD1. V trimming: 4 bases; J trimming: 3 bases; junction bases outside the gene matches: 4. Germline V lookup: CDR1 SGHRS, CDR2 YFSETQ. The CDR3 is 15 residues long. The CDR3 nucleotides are TGCGCCAGCAGCAGAGGGACAGGGGACTACAATGAGCAGTTCTTC. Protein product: CASSRGTGDYNEQFF.

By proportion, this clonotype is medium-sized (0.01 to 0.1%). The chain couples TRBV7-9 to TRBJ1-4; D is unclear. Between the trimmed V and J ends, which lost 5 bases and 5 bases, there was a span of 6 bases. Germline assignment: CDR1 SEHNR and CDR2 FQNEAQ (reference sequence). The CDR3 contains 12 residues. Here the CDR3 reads CASSLQNEKLFF. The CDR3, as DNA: TGTGCCAGCAGCCTACAGAATGAAAAACTGTTTTTT.

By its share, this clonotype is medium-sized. CDR3 in amino acids: CASSYFRLAGDYEQFF. The CDR3 nucleotides read TGTGCCAGCAGTTACTTTCGGCTAGCGGGAGACTATGAGCAGTTCTTC. The V call is TRBV6-5, the J call TRBJ2-1; 10 bases are a match to TRBD2. The junction had 8 bases not matched to a gene; V was cut back by 1 base and J by 8 bases. Germline lookup yields CDR1 MNHEY and CDR2 SVGAGI. CDR3 length: 16 amino acids.

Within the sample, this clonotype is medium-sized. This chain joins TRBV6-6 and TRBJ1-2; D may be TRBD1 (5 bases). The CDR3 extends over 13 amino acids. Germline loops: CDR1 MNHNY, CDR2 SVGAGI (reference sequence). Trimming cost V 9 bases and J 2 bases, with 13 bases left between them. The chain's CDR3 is CASDLGPNYGYTF. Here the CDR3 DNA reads TGTGCCAGTGACTTGGGACCCAACTATGGCTACACCTTC.

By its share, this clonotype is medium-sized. This CDR3 is CASFIGTAGDTGELFF. The CDR3 DNA reads as TGTGCCAGCTTCATAGGGACTGCGGGAGACACCGGGGAGCTGTTTTTT. The chain recombines TRBV11-1 with TRBJ2-2; 7 bases fit TRBD2. Trimming cost V 8 bases and J 3 bases; bases outside gene matches: 12. Germline CDR1 SGHAT, CDR2 FQDESV (reference sequence). The CDR3 length is 16 residues.

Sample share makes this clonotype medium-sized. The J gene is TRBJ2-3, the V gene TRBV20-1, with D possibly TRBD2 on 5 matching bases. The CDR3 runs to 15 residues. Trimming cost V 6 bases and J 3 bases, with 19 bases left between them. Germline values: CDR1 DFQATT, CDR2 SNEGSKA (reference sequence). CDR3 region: CSAAGGQITTDTQYF. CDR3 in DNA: TGCAGTGCCGCGGGCGGGCAGATTACTACAGATACGCAGTATTTT.

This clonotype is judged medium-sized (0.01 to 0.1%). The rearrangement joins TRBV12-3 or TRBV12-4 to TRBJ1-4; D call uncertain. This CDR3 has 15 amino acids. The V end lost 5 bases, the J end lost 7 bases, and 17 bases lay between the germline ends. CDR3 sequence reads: CASSTLGSRSEKLFF. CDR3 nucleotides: TGTGCCAGCAGTACACTGGGGTCGAGGAGTGAAAAACTGTTTTTT.

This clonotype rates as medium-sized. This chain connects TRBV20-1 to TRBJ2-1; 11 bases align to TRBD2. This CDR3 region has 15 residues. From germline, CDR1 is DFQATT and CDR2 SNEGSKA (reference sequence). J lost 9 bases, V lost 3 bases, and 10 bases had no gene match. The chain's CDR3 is CSASHTSGRIGEQFF. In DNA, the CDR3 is TGCAGTGCTAGCCATACTAGCGGGAGAATTGGTGAGCAGTTCTTC.

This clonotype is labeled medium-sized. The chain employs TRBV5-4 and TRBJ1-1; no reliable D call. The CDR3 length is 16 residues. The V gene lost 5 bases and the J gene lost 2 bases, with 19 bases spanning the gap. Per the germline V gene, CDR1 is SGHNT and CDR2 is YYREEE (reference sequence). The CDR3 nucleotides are TGTGCCAGCAGACCCTTTAAGGCAATGGGTAACACTGAAGCTTTCTTT. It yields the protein CASRPFKAMGNTEAFF.

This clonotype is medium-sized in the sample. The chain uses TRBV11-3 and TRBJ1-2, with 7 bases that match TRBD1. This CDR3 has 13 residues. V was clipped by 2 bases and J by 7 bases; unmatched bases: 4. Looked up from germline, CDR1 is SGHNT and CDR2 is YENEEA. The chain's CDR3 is CASSLQGGLGYTF. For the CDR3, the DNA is TGTGCCAGCAGCTTACAGGGGGGTCTTGGCTACACCTTC.

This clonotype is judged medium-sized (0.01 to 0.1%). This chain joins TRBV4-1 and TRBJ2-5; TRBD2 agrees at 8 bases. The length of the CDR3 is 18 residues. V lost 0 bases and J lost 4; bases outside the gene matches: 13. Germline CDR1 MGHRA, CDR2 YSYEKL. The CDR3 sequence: CASSQDRSAGGIGETQYF. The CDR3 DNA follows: TGCGCCAGCAGCCAAGATCGATCTGCGGGAGGAATTGGAGAGACCCAGTACTTC.

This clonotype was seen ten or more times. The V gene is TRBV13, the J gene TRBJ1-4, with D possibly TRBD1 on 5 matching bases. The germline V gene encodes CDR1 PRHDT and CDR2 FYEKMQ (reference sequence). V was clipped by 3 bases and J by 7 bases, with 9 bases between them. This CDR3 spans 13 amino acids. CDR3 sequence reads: CASSFGAFEKLFF. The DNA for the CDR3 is TGTGCCAGCAGCTTCGGGGCGTTTGAAAAACTGTTTTTT.